This section outlines one TCR beta chain sequence together with its context. What it binds is not known. The data belong to a study of Ad26.COV2.S vaccination and SARS-CoV-2 variants. Study-level points and caveats: Using TCR breadth and depth analyses may have led to underestimated total T cell responses. Vaccine recipients surpassed placebo recipients in spike-specific TCR breadth.

Specified treatment: approximately 18 received Ad26.COV2.S at low or high dose, single or two shots; several received placebo; per-sample allocation not given. Vaccine and placebo recipients were sampled on day 63 after the first injection. A Boston adult aged 18-55 years was the donor. Only in-frame clones appear in the TCRdb table, and some are missing; sequencing was by immunoSEQ multiplex PCR. The data show some 340,000 clones, with approximately 86% seen just once and around 1.9% held by the top ten. From germline, CDR1 is SGHAT and CDR2 FQNNGV. The CDR3 is 15 residues long. With 1 base clipped from V and 1 base from J, the junction kept 3 bases outside the gene matches.

This material consisted of peripheral blood, taken in a trial of Ad26.COV2.S vaccine versus placebo. This rearrangement joins TRBV11-2 to TRBJ1-2, with 7 bases identical to TRBD1. The TCR sequence derives from a person between 18 and 65 years old who received the Ad26.COV2.S COVID-19 vaccine or a placebo. CDR3 loop: CASSLAQGVNYGYTF. In DNA, the CDR3 is TGTGCCAGCAGCTTAGCGCAGGGGGTTAACTATGGCTACACCTTC.